This is a list of T cell receptor beta chains from one sample in a study of blood T cell repertoires in COVID-19. TCRdb's copy holds only in-frame clones and misses some; the assay was immunoSEQ multiplex PCR. The table lists about 220,000 clones, roughly 84% of them singletons, with around 3.3% in the top ten. Sequenced input: peripheral blood. All receptors come from a woman older than 75 with acute or convalescent COVID-19. Each CDR3 is given with its conserved first and last residue. A D gene is named only where the DNA matches it firmly. Rows may omit the clone size; those that give it use once, few, many or a size class.

TRBV9	.	TRBJ1-4	.	CASSPQLGDGKLFF	TGTGCCAGCAGCCCACAATTGGGCGATGGAAAACTGTTTTTT
TRBV18	.	TRBJ2-5	.	CASSPNLSRRETQYF	TGTGCCAGCTCACCGAATTTGTCGAGGCGAGAGACCCAGTACTTC
TRBV5-5	.	TRBJ2-1	.	CASSLEAGPYNEQFF	TGTGCCAGCAGCTTGGAGGCGGGTCCCTACAATGAGCAGTTCTTC
TRBV29-1	.	TRBJ1-5	TRBD1	CSVGQGEGQPQHF	TGCAGCGTTGGACAGGGAGAGGGTCAGCCCCAGCATTTT
TRBV5-5	.	TRBJ2-1	TRBD2	CASSASGGVHNEQFF	TGTGCCAGCAGCGCGAGCGGGGGGGTACACAATGAGCAGTTCTTC
TRBV5-4	.	TRBJ2-1	TRBD1	CASSLPGQGASLEQFF	TGTGCCAGCAGCTTGCCGGGACAGGGGGCTTCGCTTGAGCAGTTCTTC
TRBV19	.	TRBJ2-3	TRBD2	CATSGGSASTDTQYF	TGTGCCACATCGGGGGGAAGCGCCAGCACAGATACGCAGTATTTT
TRBV12-3/TRBV12-4	.	TRBJ2-7	.	CASSLAGYEQYF	TGTGCCAGCAGTTTGGCTGGCTACGAGCAGTACTTC
TRBV18	.	TRBJ1-1	.	CASSPPGQNTEAFF	TGTGCCAGCTCACCACCGGGCCAGAACACTGAAGCTTTCTTT
TRBV11-3	.	TRBJ1-1	.	CASSFGLGEAFF	TGTGCCAGCAGCTTCGGACTCGGCGAAGCTTTCTTT
TRBV4-2	few	TRBJ1-2	TRBD1	CASSPRDRGLYGYTF	TGTGCCAGCAGCCCCCGGGACAGGGGACTCTATGGCTACACCTTC